What follows are 3 T cell receptor beta chains derived from one specimen sequenced in a study of cytomegalovirus exposure and HLA in healthy donors. Vbeta (60) and Jbeta (13) primers were used in the PCR. Here immunoSEQ multiplex PCR was the method, and the copy in TCRdb shows in-frame clones only, minus some. The data show some 87,000 clones, with under 85% seen just once and around 7.8% held by the top ten. The sample consisted of PBMCs. The source of these receptors is a man aged 45-60 years in good health and CMV-seropositive.

The chain joins TRBV15 to TRBJ2-5; maybe TRBD2 (6 bases). Germline V gives CDR1 LNHNV, CDR2 YYDKDF (reference sequence). The CDR3 runs to 14 residues. Trimming removed 3 bases at V and 0 bases at J, with 8 bases between. The CDR3 region is CATSRRGYQETQYF. CDR3 sequence (DNA): TGTGCCACCAGCAGGCGGGGTTACCAAGAGACCCAGTACTTC.

The chain links TRBV5-1 to TRBJ2-5; TRBD1 matches at 7 bases. CDR1 is SGHRS and CDR2 is YFSETQ in the germline V gene. The CDR3 runs 15 residues. The J segment lost 5 bases and the V segment lost 4 bases, leaving 11 bases of the junction unmatched. Here the CDR3 reads CASSRTDRLSETQYF. The CDR3 bases are TGCGCCAGCAGCCGAACGGACAGGTTGAGTGAGACCCAGTACTTC.

This clone came up a few times. V is TRBV6-1 and J is TRBJ2-3; TRBD1 might be the D (5 bases). V was pared by 3 bases and J by 9 bases, with 19 bases between. The germline CDR1 and CDR2 sequences are MNHNS and SASEGT. The CDR3 loop spans 15 amino acids. CDR3 nucleotide sequence: TGTGCCAGCAGTGACGCAGGGCCTTGGATCGGAACGCAGTATTTT. Its protein is CASSDAGPWIGTQYF.